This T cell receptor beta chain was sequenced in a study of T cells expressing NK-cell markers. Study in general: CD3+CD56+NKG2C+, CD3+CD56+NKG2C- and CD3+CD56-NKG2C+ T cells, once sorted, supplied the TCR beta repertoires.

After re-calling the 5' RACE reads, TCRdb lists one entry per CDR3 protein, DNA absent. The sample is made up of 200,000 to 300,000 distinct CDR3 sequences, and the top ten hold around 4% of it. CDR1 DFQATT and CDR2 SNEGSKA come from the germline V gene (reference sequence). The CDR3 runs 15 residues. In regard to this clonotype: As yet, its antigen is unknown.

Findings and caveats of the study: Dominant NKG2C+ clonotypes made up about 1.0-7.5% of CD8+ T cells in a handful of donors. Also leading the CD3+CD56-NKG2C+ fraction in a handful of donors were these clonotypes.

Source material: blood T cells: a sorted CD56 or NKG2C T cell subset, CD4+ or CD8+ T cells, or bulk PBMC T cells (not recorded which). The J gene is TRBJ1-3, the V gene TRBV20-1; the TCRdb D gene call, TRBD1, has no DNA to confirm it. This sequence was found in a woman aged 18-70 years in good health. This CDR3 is CSARDRQGVGNTIYF.